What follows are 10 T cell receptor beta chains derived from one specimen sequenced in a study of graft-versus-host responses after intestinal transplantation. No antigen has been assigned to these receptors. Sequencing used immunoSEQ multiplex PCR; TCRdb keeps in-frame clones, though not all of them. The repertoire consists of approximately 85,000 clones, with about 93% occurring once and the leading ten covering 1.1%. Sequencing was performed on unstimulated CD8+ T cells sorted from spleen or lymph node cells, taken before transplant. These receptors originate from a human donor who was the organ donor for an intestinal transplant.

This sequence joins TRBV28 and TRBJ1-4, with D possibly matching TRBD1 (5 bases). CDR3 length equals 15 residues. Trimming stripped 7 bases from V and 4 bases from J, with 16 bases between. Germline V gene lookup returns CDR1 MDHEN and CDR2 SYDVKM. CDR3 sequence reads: CASTPGDRFNEKLFF. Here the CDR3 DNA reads TGTGCCAGCACCCCTGGTGACAGATTTAATGAAAAACTGTTTTTT. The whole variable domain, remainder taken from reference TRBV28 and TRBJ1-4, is DVKVTQSSRYLVKRTGEKVFLECVQDMDHENMFWYRQDPGLGLRLIYFSYDVKMKEKGDIPEGYSVSREKKERFSLILESASTNQTSMYLCASTPGDRFNEKLFFGSGTQLSVL.

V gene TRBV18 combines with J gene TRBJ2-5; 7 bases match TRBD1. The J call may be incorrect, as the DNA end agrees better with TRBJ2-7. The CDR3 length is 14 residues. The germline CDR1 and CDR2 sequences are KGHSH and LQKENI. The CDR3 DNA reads TGTGCCAGCTCCAGACAGGGCATGGGATACGAGCAGTACTTC. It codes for CASSRQGMGYEQYF.

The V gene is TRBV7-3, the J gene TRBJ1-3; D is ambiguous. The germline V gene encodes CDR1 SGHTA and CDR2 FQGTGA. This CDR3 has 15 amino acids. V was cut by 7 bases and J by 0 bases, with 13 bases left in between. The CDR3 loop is CASIIARSSGNTIYF. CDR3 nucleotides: TGTGCCAGCATAATTGCCCGCAGCTCTGGAAACACCATATATTTT.

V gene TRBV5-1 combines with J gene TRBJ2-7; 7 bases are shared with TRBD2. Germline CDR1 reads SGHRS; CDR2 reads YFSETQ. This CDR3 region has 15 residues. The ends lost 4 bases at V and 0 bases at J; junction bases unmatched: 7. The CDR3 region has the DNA TGCGCCAGCAGCGGGCCCGGGGGGTCCTCCTACGAGCAGTACTTC. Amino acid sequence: CASSGPGGSSYEQYF. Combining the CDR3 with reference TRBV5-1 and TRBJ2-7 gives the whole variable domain KAGVTQTPRYLIKTRGQQVTLSCSPISGHRSVSWYQQTPGQGLQFLFEYFSETQRNKGNFPGRFSGRQFSNSRSEMNVSTLELGDSALYLCASSGPGGSSYEQYFGPGTRLTVT.

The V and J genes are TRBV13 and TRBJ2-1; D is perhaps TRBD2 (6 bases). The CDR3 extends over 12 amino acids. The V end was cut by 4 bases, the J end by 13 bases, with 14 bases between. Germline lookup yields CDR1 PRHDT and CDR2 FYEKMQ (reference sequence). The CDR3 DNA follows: TGTGCCAGCAGCTCCCGAGGGGAGGTCCAGTTCTTC. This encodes CASSSRGEVQFF.

CDR3 region: CASRPEGTPYNEQFF. The CDR3 coding sequence is TGTGCCAGCAGACCCGAGGGGACTCCCTACAATGAGCAGTTCTTC. V is TRBV6-5 and J is TRBJ2-1; D might be TRBD2 (6 bases). CDR3 length: 15 residues. The V gene's germline CDR1 is MNHEY and CDR2 SVGAGI. V lost 6 bases to trimming and J lost 2 bases, with 14 bases between them.

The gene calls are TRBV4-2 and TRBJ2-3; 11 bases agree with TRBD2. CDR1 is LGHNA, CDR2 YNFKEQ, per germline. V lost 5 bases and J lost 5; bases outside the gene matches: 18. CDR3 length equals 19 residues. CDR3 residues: CASSSSPPGTSGLKDTQYF. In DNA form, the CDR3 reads TGTGCCAGCAGCTCTAGCCCCCCGGGGACTAGCGGACTAAAAGATACGCAGTATTTT.

The DNA of the CDR3 is TGTGCCATCTCAGGGCGTAACCCGAGGGGGAACACAGATACGCAGTATTTT. It translates to CAISGRNPRGNTDTQYF. The J gene is TRBJ2-3, the V gene TRBV10-3, with D maybe TRBD1 (6 bases). The CDR3 loop spans 17 amino acids. Germline loops: CDR1 ENHRY, CDR2 SYGVKD. With 8 bases removed from V and 2 bases from J, the gap between germline ends came to 23 bases.

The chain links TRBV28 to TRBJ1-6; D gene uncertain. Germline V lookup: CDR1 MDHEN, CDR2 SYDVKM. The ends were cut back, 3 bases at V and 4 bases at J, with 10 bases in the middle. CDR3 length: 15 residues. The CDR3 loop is CASSLEDGYNSPLHF. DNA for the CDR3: TGTGCCAGCAGTTTGGAAGACGGGTATAATTCACCCCTCCACTTT.

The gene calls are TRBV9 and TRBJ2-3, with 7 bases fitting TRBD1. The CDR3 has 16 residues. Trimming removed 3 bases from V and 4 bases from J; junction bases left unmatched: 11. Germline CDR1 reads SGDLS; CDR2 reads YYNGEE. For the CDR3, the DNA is TGTGCCAGCAGCGAAGGACAGGCCCCGCTACCAGATACGCAGTATTTT. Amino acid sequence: CASSEGQAPLPDTQYF.